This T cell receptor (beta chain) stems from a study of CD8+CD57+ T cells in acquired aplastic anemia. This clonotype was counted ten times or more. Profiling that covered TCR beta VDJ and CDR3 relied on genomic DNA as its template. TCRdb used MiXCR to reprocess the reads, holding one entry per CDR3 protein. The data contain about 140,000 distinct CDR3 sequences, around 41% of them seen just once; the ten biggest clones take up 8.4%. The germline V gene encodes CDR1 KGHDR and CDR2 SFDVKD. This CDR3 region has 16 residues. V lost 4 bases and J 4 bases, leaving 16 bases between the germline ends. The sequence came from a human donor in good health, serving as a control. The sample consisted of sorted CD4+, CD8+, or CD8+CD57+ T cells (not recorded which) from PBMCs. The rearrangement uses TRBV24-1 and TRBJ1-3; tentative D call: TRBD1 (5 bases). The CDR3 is CATSDTGRVSGNTIYF. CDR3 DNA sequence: TGTGCCACCAGTGACACGGGCAGGGTATCCGGAAACACCATATATTTT.